The next 5 T cell receptor beta chains were all read from a single sample in a study of blood T cell repertoires in COVID-19. The data were produced by immunoSEQ multiplex PCR, yet TCRdb's version contains in-frame clones alone and is incomplete. The table has about 240,000 clones, approximately 90% seen once. Specimen: PBMCs or T cells enriched from blood (not recorded which). The origin of the receptors is a middle-aged man who had recovered from COVID-19.

J is TRBJ1-5 and V is TRBV27; maybe TRBD1 (6 bases). Germline V gene sequence: CDR1 MNHEY, CDR2 SMNVEV (reference sequence). Trimming took off 4 bases at V and 6 bases at J, with 16 bases between the two ends. The CDR3 is 15 amino acids. CDR3 sequence (DNA): TGTGCCAGCAGTTGGGGGGGAGGGGGTACTCAGCCCCAGCATTTT. Protein: CASSWGGGGTQPQHF.

The V gene is TRBV2, the J gene TRBJ1-1; 8 bases agree with TRBD1. The V segment lost 7 bases and the J segment 4 bases; nucleotides outside the gene matches: 8. This CDR3 is 14 amino acids long. The V gene's germline CDR1 is SNHLY and CDR2 FYNNEI. The CDR3 DNA is TGTGCCAGCACCCGGACAGGGCCTGGCACTGAAGCTTTCTTT. The encoded protein is CASTRTGPGTEAFF. Based on the CDR3 plus reference TRBV2 and TRBJ1-1, the full variable domain is EPEVTQTPSHQVTQMGQEVILRCVPISNHLYFYWYRQILGQKVEFLVSFYNNEISEKSEIFDDQFSVERPDGSNFTLKIRSTKLEDSAMYFCASTRTGPGTEAFFGQGTRLTVV.

This clone has just a few counts. The chain is built from TRBV19 and TRBJ1-5, with TRBD1 matching 9 bases. The germline V gene encodes CDR1 LNHDA and CDR2 SQIVND (reference sequence). CDR3 length equals 17 residues. With V trimmed by 5 bases and J by 6 bases, 14 bases remained unmatched. CDR3 in DNA: TGTGCCAGTAGTCCAAAGACAGGGGGTATGTCTCGTCAGCCCCAGCATTTT. This encodes CASSPKTGGMSRQPQHF.

V is TRBV2 and J is TRBJ1-2, with D possibly matching TRBD1 (6 bases). In germline, CDR1 is SNHLY, CDR2 FYNNEI. Trimming took 5 bases from V and 2 from J, leaving 15 bases between them. This CDR3 is built from 15 residues. The CDR3 region has the DNA TGTGCCAGCAGTACGATAGCAGGGGAGAACTATGGCTACACCTTC. It yields the protein CASSTIAGENYGYTF.

The chain recombines TRBV28 with TRBJ2-2; a possible D gene is TRBD2 (6 bases). The V end was cut by 3 bases, the J end by 5 bases, with 13 bases between. Per the germline V gene, CDR1 is MDHEN and CDR2 is SYDVKM. This CDR3 comprises 15 residues. CDR3: CASSFPSGVTGELFF. The CDR3 DNA is TGTGCCAGCAGTTTCCCCTCGGGGGTAACCGGGGAGCTGTTTTTT.